Here is one TCR beta chain with its context. The clone's antigen remains unknown. Base qualities are not provided; no much larger clone lies one nucleotide away. This specimen includes other DNA sequences encoding the same CDR3. V is pared back by 5 bases and J by 4 bases, with 6 bases lying between the germline termini. CDR1 and CDR2 are drawn from the germline V gene (reference sequence): SEHNR, FQNEAQ. The CDR3 goes from the cysteine to the phenylalanine over 11 residues. Only the CDR3 part of the read is kept: 33 bases, read in frame from the first base. The Qiagen DNeasy kit was used to extract genomic DNA from unsorted PBMCs and from the negatively selected CD4+ and CD8+ fractions. TCR beta CDR3 regions were amplified by immunoSEQ multiplex PCR using primers annealing to V and J segments. Amplification bias was minimized using a synthetic immune receptor repertoire, and residual bias was removed computationally after sequencing. In the paper's pipeline: Custom Python scripts were used to quantify repertoire diversity as the Shannon entropy index. Unsorted, CD4+ and CD8+ repertoires were examined separately, except in combined analyses, for which CD4+ and CD8+ sequences were merged in silico. Clonal expansion was defined as a frequency increase of at least 2-fold after treatment compared with C1D1, and clones undetected at baseline were assigned a pseudocount of 0.5. Clones with 0 or 1 copy at C1D1 were classified as singleton clones, and clones with 2 or more copies were classified as non-singleton clones. Clones expanded in unsorted samples were labelled as CD4+, CD8+ or unknown by matching protein sequences in sorted samples from the same patient. Wilcoxon tests on paired samples were used to test diversity changes from C1D1 to C4D1. Not all clones reach the TCRdb copy of this immuneACCESS table, which keeps in-frame sequences only. Checked studies attribute under half of the gap to unresolved V genes and leave the rest unexplained. That table furnishes V, J and clone size, whereas the DNA furnished D and trimming. The sample records around 65,000 clones, around 88% of which are singletons. Approximately 12% of the sample is in the top ten clones.

This sample was taken from a study of PD-1 blockade in classical Hodgkin lymphoma (dated by TCRdb to about 2020). For the study in its entirety: Nivolumab dosing was 3 mg/kg intravenously every 2 weeks, continuing until either disease progression or unacceptable toxicity. To define a peripheral blood immune signature of response to PD-1 blockade in classical Hodgkin lymphoma, the study combined TCR beta sequencing with CyTOF. Results and caveats for the whole study, not just this receptor: A significant rise by C4D1 was seen in CD4+ but not CD8+ TCR diversity (p=0.0027 vs p=0.16), with the rise being most apparent in complete responders (p=0.02). Trial patients achieving complete response had baseline diversity similar to newly diagnosed patients, whereas partial responders and progressors had significantly lower diversity. Patients starting nivolumab less than 1 year after ASCT had lower diversity and were excluded from later analyses to avoid confounding by immune reconstitution. Baseline TCR diversity was reported to be lower in newly diagnosed patients than in healthy donors, and even lower in relapsed/refractory patients. The study was limited to a single clinical trial cohort, and causes of repertoire differences, possibly disease activity or prior therapy, remained undefined.

Explained via the paper, the time point label denotes: cycle 1 day 1 (C1D1), immediately before nivolumab initiation. Every trial patient had relapsed after autologous stem cell transplantation, and cohorts A, B and C differed in prior brentuximab vedotin exposure. A total of about 51 patients with relapsed/refractory classical Hodgkin lymphoma made up the trial cohort, and each patient's best overall response was complete response, partial response or progressive disease. In the multi-cohort phase II CheckMate 205 trial, trial patients received single-agent nivolumab. An independent review committee assessed best overall response by applying the 2007 International Working Group response criteria. Trial PBMCs were obtained immediately prior to nivolumab initiation (C1D1) and on therapy at cycle 2 day 1 and cycle 4 day 1. After peripheral blood was drawn into 8 mL Vacutainer Cell Preparation Tubes, PBMCs were isolated by centrifugation and then cryopreserved.

The chain uses TRBV7-9 and TRBJ2-7; a tentative D match to TRBD2 spans 6 bases. The receptor was isolated from a human donor with classical Hodgkin lymphoma. The input for sequencing was peripheral blood mononuclear cells (PBMCs), taken at baseline. In nucleotides, the sequence is TGTGCCAGCAGCCGGGAGTACGAGCAGTACTTC. It codes for CASSREYEQYF.